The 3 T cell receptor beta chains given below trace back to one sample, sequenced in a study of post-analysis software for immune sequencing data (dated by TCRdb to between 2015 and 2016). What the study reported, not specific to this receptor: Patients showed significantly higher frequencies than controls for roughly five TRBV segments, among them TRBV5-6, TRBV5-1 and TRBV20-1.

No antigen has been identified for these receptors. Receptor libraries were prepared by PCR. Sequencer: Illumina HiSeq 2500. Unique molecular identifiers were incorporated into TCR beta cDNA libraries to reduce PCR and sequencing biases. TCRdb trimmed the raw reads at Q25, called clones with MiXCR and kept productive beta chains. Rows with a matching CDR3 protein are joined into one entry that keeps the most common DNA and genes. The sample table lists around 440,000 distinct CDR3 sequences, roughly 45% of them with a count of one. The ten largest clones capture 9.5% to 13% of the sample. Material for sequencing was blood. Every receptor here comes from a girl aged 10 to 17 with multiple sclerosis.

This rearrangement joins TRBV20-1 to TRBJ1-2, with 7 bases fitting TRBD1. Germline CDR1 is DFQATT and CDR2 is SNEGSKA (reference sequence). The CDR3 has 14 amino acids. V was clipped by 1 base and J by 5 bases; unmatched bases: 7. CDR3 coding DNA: TGCAGTGCTAGAGGAGGAGGGGGCGTATATGGCTACACCTTC. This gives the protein CSARGGGGVYGYTF.

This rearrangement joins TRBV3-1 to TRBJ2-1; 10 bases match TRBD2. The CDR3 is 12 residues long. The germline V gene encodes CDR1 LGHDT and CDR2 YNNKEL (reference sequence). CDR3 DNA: TGTGCAGCCTCTAGCGGGAGCCAATCCCAGTTCTTC. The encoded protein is CAASSGSQSQFF.

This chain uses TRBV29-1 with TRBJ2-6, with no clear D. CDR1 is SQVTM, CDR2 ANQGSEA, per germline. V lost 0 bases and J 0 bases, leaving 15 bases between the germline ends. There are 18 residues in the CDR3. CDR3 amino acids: CSVEDRPPGDSGANVLTF. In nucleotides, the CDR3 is TGCAGCGTTGAAGATCGTCCTCCCGGAGACTCTGGGGCCAACGTCCTGACTTTC.